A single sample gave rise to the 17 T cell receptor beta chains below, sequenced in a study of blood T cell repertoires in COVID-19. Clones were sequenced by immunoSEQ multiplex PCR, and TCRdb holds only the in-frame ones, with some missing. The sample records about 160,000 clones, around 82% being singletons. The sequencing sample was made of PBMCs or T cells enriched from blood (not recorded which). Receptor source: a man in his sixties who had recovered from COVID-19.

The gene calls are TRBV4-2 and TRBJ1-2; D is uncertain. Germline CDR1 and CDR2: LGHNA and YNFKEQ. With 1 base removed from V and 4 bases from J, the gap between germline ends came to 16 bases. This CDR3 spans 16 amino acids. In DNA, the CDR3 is TGTGCCAGCAGCCAAGTCGGCGGTACGGGAGTCTATGGCTACACCTTC. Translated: CASSQVGGTGVYGYTF.

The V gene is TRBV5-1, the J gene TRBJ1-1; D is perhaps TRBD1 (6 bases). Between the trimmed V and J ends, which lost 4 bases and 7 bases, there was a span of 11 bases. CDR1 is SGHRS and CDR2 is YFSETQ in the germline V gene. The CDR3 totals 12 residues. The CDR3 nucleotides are TGCGCCAGCAGCGCGGACAGCCGTGAAGCTTTCTTT. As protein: CASSADSREAFF.

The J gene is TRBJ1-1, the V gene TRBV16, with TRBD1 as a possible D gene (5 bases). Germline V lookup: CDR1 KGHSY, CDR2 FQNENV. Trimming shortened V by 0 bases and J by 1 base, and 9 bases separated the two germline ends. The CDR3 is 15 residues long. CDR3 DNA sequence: TGTGCCAGCAGCCAATCGATAAGGGGGAACACTGAAGCTTTCTTT. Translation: CASSQSIRGNTEAFF.

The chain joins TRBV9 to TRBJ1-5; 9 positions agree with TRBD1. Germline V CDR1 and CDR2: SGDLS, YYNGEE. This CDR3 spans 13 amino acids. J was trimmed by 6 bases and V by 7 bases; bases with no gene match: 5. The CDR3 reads CASLGQGCQPQHF. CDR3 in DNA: TGTGCCAGCCTGGGACAGGGTTGTCAGCCCCAGCATTTT.

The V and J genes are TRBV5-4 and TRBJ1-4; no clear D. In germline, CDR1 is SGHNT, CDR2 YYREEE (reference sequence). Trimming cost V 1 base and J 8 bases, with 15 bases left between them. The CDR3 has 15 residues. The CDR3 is CASSLNLAGGEKLFF. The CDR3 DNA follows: TGTGCCAGCAGCTTGAACTTGGCAGGTGGAGAAAAACTGTTTTTT. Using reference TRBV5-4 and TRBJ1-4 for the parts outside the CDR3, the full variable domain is ETGVTQSPTHLIKTRGQQVTLRCSSQSGHNTVSWYQQALGQGPQFIFQYYREEENGRGNFPPRFSGLQFPNYSSELNVNALELDDSALYLCASSLNLAGGEKLFFGSGTQLSVL.

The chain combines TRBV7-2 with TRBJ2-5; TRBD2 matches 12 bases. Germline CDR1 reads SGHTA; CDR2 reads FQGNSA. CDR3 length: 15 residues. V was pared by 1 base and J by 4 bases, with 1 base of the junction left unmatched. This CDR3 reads CASSLGLAGAETQYF. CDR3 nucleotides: TGTGCCAGCAGCTTAGGACTAGCGGGAGCAGAGACCCAGTACTTC.

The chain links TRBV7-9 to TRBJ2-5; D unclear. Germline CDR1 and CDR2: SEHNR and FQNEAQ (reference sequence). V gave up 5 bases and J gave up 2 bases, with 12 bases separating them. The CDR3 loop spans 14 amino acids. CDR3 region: CASSPRLIQETQYF. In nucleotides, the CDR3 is TGTGCCAGCAGCCCCAGACTCATTCAAGAGACCCAGTACTTC.

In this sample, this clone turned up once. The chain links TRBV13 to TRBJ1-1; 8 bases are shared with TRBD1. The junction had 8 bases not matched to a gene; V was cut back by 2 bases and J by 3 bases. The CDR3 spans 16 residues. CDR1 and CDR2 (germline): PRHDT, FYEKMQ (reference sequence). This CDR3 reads CASSLYGQGRYTEAFF. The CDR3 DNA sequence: TGTGCCAGCAGCTTATATGGACAGGGCCGTTACACTGAAGCTTTCTTT. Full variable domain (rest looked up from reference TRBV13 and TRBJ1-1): AAGVIQSPRHLIKEKRETATLKCYPIPRHDTVYWYQQGPGQDPQFLISFYEKMQSDKGSIPDRFSAQQFSDYHSELNMSSLELGDSALYFCASSLYGQGRYTEAFFGQGTRLTVV.

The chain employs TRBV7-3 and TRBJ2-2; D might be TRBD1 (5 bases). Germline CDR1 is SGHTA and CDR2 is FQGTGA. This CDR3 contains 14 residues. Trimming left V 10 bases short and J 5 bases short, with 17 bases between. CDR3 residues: CATSFQGGTGELFF. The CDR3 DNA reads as TGTGCCACCTCGTTTCAGGGTGGGACCGGGGAGCTGTTTTTT.

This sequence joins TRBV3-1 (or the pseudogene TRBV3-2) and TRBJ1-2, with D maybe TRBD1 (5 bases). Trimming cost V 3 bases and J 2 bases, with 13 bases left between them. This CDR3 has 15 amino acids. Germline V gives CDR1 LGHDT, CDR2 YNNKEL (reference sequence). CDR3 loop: CASSQTAGPNYGYTF. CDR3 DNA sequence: TGTGCCAGCAGCCAGACCGCGGGGCCAAACTATGGCTACACCTTC.

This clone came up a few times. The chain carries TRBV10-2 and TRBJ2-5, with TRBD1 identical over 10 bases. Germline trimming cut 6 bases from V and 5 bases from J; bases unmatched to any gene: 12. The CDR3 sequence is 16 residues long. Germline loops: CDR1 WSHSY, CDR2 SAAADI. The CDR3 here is CASRESGTGASETQYF. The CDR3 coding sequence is TGCGCCAGCAGGGAATCCGGGACAGGGGCTAGTGAGACCCAGTACTTC.

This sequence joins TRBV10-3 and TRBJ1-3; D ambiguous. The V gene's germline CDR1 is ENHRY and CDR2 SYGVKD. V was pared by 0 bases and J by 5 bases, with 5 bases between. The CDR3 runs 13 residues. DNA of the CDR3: TGTGCCATCAGTGAGTCCCCCAGAAACACCATATATTTT. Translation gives CAISESPRNTIYF.

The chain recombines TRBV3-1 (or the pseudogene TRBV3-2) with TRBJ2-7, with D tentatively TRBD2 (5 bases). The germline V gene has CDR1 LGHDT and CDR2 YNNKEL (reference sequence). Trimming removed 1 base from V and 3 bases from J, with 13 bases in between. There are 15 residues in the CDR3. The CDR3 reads CASSQGRALGYEQYF. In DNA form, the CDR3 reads TGTGCCAGCAGCCAAGGGCGGGCGTTGGGCTACGAGCAGTACTTC.

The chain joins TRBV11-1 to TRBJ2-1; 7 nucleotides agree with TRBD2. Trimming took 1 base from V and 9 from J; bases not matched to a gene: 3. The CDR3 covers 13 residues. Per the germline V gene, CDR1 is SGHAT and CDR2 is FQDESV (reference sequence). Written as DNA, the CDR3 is TGTGCCAGCAGCTTAGTACTAGCGAGTGAGCAGTTCTTC. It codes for CASSLVLASEQFF.

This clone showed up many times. The CDR3 bases are TGTGCCAGCAGCTTAGGCGGGACAGGGGACGAGACCCAGTACTTC. Its protein product is CASSLGGTGDETQYF. The chain is built from TRBV7-7 and TRBJ2-5, with 10 bases identical to TRBD1. The CDR3 spans 15 residues. Looked up from germline, CDR1 is SSHAT and CDR2 is FNYEAQ (reference sequence). The ends lost 1 base at V and 5 bases at J; junction bases unmatched: 4.

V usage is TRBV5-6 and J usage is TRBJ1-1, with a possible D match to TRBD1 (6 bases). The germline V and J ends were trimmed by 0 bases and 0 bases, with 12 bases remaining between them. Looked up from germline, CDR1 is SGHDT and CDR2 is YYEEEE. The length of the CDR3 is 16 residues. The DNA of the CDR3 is TGTGCCAGCAGCTTGGAGGCAGGGGCGCTGAACACTGAAGCTTTCTTT. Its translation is CASSLEAGALNTEAFF.

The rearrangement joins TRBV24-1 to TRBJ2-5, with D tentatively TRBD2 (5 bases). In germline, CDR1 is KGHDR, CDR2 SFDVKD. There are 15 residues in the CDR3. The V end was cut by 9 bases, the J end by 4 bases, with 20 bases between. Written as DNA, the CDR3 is TGTGCCACCTCCAGTTCAGAGGGAGCTCGAGAGACCCAGTACTTC. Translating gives CATSSSEGARETQYF.